Sequencing of this T cell receptor (beta chain) was carried out in a study of CD4 T cells in relation to SARS-CoV-2 and coronaviruses. About this clone itself: Compared with germline, one end of the junction differs, possibly owing to a read error. This specimen includes other DNA sequences encoding the same CDR3.

Germline assignment: CDR1 SEHNR and CDR2 FQNEAQ (reference sequence). CDR3 length: 15 amino acids. The method was immunoSEQ multiplex PCR; TCRdb's version includes in-frame clones alone and lacks a portion of them. The table lists tens of thousands of clones, 70% to 90% of them singletons. The V gene is TRBV7-9, the J gene TRBJ2-2; D perhaps matches TRBD2 (6 bases). The sequenced sample was memory CD4+ T cells from PBMCs. This TCR was recovered from an adult with COVID-19. For the CDR3, the DNA is TGTGCCAGCAGCTTGGGACTCCCTTTGACCGGGGAACTGTTTTTT. This encodes CASSLGLPLTGELFF.